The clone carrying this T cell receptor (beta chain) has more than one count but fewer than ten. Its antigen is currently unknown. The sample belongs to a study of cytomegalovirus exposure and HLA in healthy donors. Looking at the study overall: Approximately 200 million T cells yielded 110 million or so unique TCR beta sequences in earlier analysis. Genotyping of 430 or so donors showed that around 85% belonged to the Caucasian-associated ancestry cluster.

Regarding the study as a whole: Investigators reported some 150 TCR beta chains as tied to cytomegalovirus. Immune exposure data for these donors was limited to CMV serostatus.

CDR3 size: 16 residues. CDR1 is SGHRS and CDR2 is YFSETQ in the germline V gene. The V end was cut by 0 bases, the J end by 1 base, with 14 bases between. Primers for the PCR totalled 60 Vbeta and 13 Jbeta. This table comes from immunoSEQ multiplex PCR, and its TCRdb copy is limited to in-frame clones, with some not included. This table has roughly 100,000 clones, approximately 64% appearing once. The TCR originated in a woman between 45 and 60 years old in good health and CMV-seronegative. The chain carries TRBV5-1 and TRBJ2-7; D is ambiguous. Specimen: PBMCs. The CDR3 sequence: CASSLAVGRASYEQYF. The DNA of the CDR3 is TGCGCCAGCAGCTTGGCCGTTGGTAGAGCTTCCTACGAGCAGTACTTC.